The 8 T cell receptor beta chains below were found in one sample sequenced in a study of metastatic and nonmetastatic thyroid tumors. No treatment of any kind had been given to any patient before thyroid surgery. Through MiXCR, TCRdb re-clonotyped the PCR reads. The sample consists of 15,000 to 20,000 clones, 15% to 19% of them appearing once. The source material was blood. All receptors derive from a female donor with papillary thyroid cancer or a benign thyroid nodule (not recorded which). Some clones in this sample may be carry-over from other donors' samples.

This clone turned up a few times. The rearrangement uses TRBV10-3 and TRBJ2-1; D gene ambiguous. This CDR3 is 12 amino acids long. Trimming left V 10 bases short and J 6 bases short, with 13 bases between. Germline CDR1 is ENHRY and CDR2 is SYGVKD. The CDR3 nucleotides are TGTGCCAGCAGGTACGCGACCAATGAGCAGTTCTTC. Translated, it gives CASRYATNEQFF.

This clone came up many times. Other nucleotide sequences in the sample specify the same CDR3. V usage is TRBV11-2 and J usage is TRBJ2-2; D unclear. Trimming cost V 5 bases and J 4 bases, with 11 bases left between them. The CDR3 consists of 14 residues. From germline, CDR1 is SGHAT and CDR2 FQNNGV. The CDR3 coding sequence is TGTGCCAGCAGCGAAGGGATTCTCACCGGGGAGCTGTTTTTT. Its protein product is CASSEGILTGELFF.

The chain employs TRBV20-1 and TRBJ1-1, with TRBD1 identical over 7 bases. Germline assignment: CDR1 DFQATT and CDR2 SNEGSKA (reference sequence). J was trimmed by 4 bases and V by 2 bases; bases with no gene match: 10. The CDR3 runs 15 residues. CDR3 DNA sequence: TGCAGTGCTAGACCCGGGACAGCCAAGAGCACTGAAGCTTTCTTT. Translated, it gives CSARPGTAKSTEAFF.

This clone was observed at least ten times. This chain joins TRBV4-1 and TRBJ1-1; D uncertain. Trimming removed 0 bases at V and 7 bases at J, with 9 bases between. Germline V gene data show CDR1 as MGHRA and CDR2 as YSYEKL. The CDR3 loop spans 13 amino acids. CDR3 nucleotides: TGCGCCAGCAGCCAAGACCGATACTTTGAAGCTTTCTTT. It yields the protein CASSQDRYFEAFF.

This clone is categorized as medium-sized. The rearrangement links TRBV27 to TRBJ1-2; 8 positions match TRBD1. The length of the CDR3 is 14 residues. The V gene's germline CDR1 is MNHEY and CDR2 SMNVEV (reference sequence). V lost 6 bases to trimming and J lost 0 bases; unmatched junction nucleotides: 3. The CDR3 DNA is TGTGCCAGCAGGCCGACAGGGGCTAACTATGGCTACACCTTC. Encoded protein: CASRPTGANYGYTF.

This clone was counted at least ten times. The V and J genes are TRBV5-5 and TRBJ2-7; D is uncertain. The CDR3 has 15 amino acids. Trimming took off 6 bases at V and 2 bases at J, with 18 bases between the two ends. The germline CDR1 and CDR2 sequences are SGHKS and YYEKEE (reference sequence). The CDR3 here is CASTVSSTPPYEQYF. CDR3 bases: TGTGCCAGCACTGTAAGTTCAACCCCTCCCTACGAGCAGTACTTC.

This clone was seen repeatedly, ten times or more. The J gene is TRBJ1-3, the V gene TRBV19; D is ambiguous. The germline gives CDR1 LNHDA, CDR2 SQIVND (reference sequence). The V end lost 5 bases, the J end lost 1 base, and 6 bases lay between the germline ends. This CDR3 spans 13 amino acids. CDR3 in DNA: TGTGCCAGTAGTTCCCGGTCTGGAAACACCATATATTTT. It yields the protein CASSSRSGNTIYF.

In this sample, this clone turned up many times. The rearrangement uses TRBV28 and TRBJ1-4, with TRBD1 as a possible D gene (6 bases). V gave up 6 bases and J gave up 8 bases, with 22 bases separating them. Germline-derived CDR1 and CDR2 are MDHEN and SYDVKM. The CDR3 length is 16 residues. The CDR3 loop reads CASRSNQGLGFEKLFF. As DNA, the CDR3 is TGTGCCAGCAGATCCAACCAGGGGCTGGGTTTCGAAAAACTGTTTTTT.